The 14 T cell receptor beta chains given below trace back to one sample, sequenced in a study of blood T cell repertoires in COVID-19. TCRdb's table, derived via immunoSEQ multiplex PCR, lists solely in-frame clones and lacks some. The repertoire holds some 260,000 clones, with roughly 91% as singletons. The sequenced sample consisted of peripheral blood. The origin of the receptors is a woman between 35 and 50 years old who had recovered from COVID-19.

The V and J genes are TRBV7-9 and TRBJ1-5; D is unclear. Trimming left V 1 base short and J 7 bases short, with 8 bases between. The CDR3 is 13 amino acids. CDR1 is SEHNR, CDR2 FQNEAQ, per germline (reference sequence). The CDR3 loop is CASSLERSQPQHF. As DNA, the CDR3 is TGTGCCAGCAGCTTAGAGCGCTCCCAGCCCCAGCATTTT. Based on the CDR3 plus reference TRBV7-9 and TRBJ1-5, the full variable domain is DTGVSQNPRHKITKRGQNVTFRCDPISEHNRLYWYRQTLGQGPEFLTYFQNEAQLEKSRLLSDRFSAERPKGSFSTLEIQRTEQGDSAMYLCASSLERSQPQHFGDGTRLSIL.

In this sample, this clone turned up once. The chain couples TRBV6-5 to TRBJ2-7; D ambiguous. The germline V and J ends were trimmed by 6 bases and 2 bases, with 17 bases remaining between them. In germline, CDR1 is MNHEY, CDR2 SVGAGI. This CDR3 comprises 15 residues. Here the CDR3 DNA reads TGTGCCAGCAGACCCCACGGTGGGCTCCCCTACGAGCAGTACTTC. Translated, it gives CASRPHGGLPYEQYF.

This clone was seen only a few times. The V gene is TRBV6-5, the J gene TRBJ2-7, with 7 positions matching TRBD2. CDR1 MNHEY and CDR2 SVGAGI come from the germline V gene. CDR3 length: 15 residues. V was pared by 7 bases and J by 3 bases, with 12 bases of the junction left unmatched. The CDR3 DNA is TGTGCCAGCACCGCAGCGGGAATCTCGCGCTACGAGCAGTACTTC. It yields the protein CASTAAGISRYEQYF.

The CDR3 protein is CASSTRGAGVETQYF. In DNA, the CDR3 is TGTGCCAGCAGCACCCGCGGGGCGGGAGTAGAGACCCAGTACTTC. The chain links TRBV9 to TRBJ2-5; 7 bases align to TRBD2. This CDR3 is built from 15 residues. V was pared by 4 bases and J by 4 bases, with 10 bases of the junction left unmatched. From germline, CDR1 is SGDLS and CDR2 YYNGEE. Looking up the rest from reference TRBV9 and TRBJ2-5 gives the full variable domain: DSGVTQTPKHLITATGQRVTLRCSPRSGDLSVYWYQQSLDQGLQFLIQYYNGEERAKGNILERFSAQQFPDLHSELNLSSLELGDSALYFCASSTRGAGVETQYFGPGTRLLVL.

DNA of the CDR3: TGTGCCAGCAGCCCTGGACAGGGGAGTTCACCCCTCCACTTT. Its translation: CASSPGQGSSPLHF. The chain couples TRBV3-1 (or the pseudogene TRBV3-2) to TRBJ1-6, with 9 bases matching TRBD1. Germline CDR1 and CDR2: LGHDT and YNNKEL (reference sequence). Trimming removed 4 bases from V and 9 bases from J; junction bases left unmatched: 4. The CDR3 length is 14 residues.

The rearrangement uses TRBV1 and TRBJ1-4. TRBV1 is deemed a pseudogene. This CDR3 comprises 13 residues. The CDR3 here is CTSPGGEHEKLFF. The CDR3 DNA follows: TGCACCAGCCCGGGGGGGGAGCATGAAAAACTGTTTTTT.

The rearrangement links TRBV5-1 to TRBJ1-2; 7 nucleotides align to TRBD1. The CDR3 has 12 residues. V lost 7 bases and J lost 3; bases outside the gene matches: 3. Germline lookup yields CDR1 SGHRS and CDR2 YFSETQ. The CDR3 sequence is CASQGDDYGYTF. CDR3 nucleotide sequence: TGCGCCAGCCAGGGGGACGACTATGGCTACACCTTC.

The chain recombines TRBV6-2 or TRBV6-3 with TRBJ1-1; D is perhaps TRBD1 (6 bases). The CDR3 runs 12 residues. Germline V gives CDR1 MNHEY, CDR2 SVGEGT. V shed 5 bases and J shed 5 bases, with 9 bases lying between them. The CDR3 DNA sequence: TGTGCCAGCAGTCAGGGGTTGACTGAAGCTTTCTTT. Amino acids: CASSQGLTEAFF.

As concerns this clone: The sample contains more than one DNA sequence encoding this CDR3. The CDR3 DNA reads TGTGCCAGCAGCCCACAGGGGGCGGGCAATCAGCCCCAGCATTTT. This translates into CASSPQGAGNQPQHF. This chain uses TRBV7-9 with TRBJ1-5; 9 bases align to TRBD1. CDR3 size: 15 residues. CDR1 is SEHNR, CDR2 FQNEAQ, per germline (reference sequence). The J segment lost 2 bases and the V segment lost 5 bases, leaving 4 bases of the junction unmatched.

The rearrangement uses TRBV30 and TRBJ1-1; D may be TRBD1 (5 bases). The germline CDR1 and CDR2 sequences are GTSNPN and SVGIG (reference sequence). This CDR3 is built from 15 residues. The V gene lost 3 bases and the J gene lost 1 base, with 15 bases spanning the gap. The chain's CDR3 is CAWRLSGTANTEAFF. CDR3 nucleotide sequence: TGTGCCTGGAGACTCAGCGGGACGGCGAACACTGAAGCTTTCTTT.

This chain links TRBV7-2 with TRBJ1-5, with D tentatively TRBD1 (6 bases). Trimming shortened V by 1 base and J by 4 bases, and 14 bases separated the two germline ends. Germline CDR1 SGHTA, CDR2 FQGNSA. The length of the CDR3 is 16 residues. The CDR3 sequence is CASSLGSGTLNQPQHF. The CDR3, as DNA: TGTGCCAGCAGCTTAGGTTCAGGGACACTTAATCAGCCCCAGCATTTT.

The chain employs TRBV28 and TRBJ2-7, with 10 bases matching TRBD1. The length of the CDR3 is 15 residues. The V gene end was trimmed by 7 bases and the J gene end by 3 bases; junction bases not matched to a gene: 9. Germline V gives CDR1 MDHEN, CDR2 SYDVKM. The CDR3 DNA sequence: TGTGCCAGCAATGACCCCGGGACAGGGGACTACGAGCAGTACTTC. It specifies CASNDPGTGDYEQYF.

In this sample, this clone turned up a few times. The V gene is TRBV15, the J gene TRBJ2-5, with 11 nucleotides matching TRBD2. Germline V lookup: CDR1 LNHNV, CDR2 YYDKDF (reference sequence). The CDR3 covers 15 residues. Trimming cost V 0 bases and J 4 bases; bases outside gene matches: 1. The CDR3 is CATSRDTSGRETQYF. Written as DNA, the CDR3 is TGTGCCACCAGCAGAGACACTAGCGGGAGAGAGACCCAGTACTTC.

This clone was counted a single time. The V call is TRBV9, the J call TRBJ2-1; 9 nucleotides line up with TRBD2. Germline V gives CDR1 SGDLS, CDR2 YYNGEE. There are 15 residues in the CDR3. After removal of 4 bases from V and 6 bases from J, the junction contained 8 bases not matched to a gene. CDR3 sequence (DNA): TGTGCCAGCAGCCCTCGATTAGCGGGAGCCAATGAGCAGTTCTTC. Translated: CASSPRLAGANEQFF.